This T cell receptor beta chain came from a study of blood T cell repertoires in COVID-19. The CDR3 length is 14 residues. Trimming pared 10 bases from V and 4 bases from J, leaving 17 bases between. Germline values: CDR1 LNHDA, CDR2 SQIVND (reference sequence). Per the original data handling: Counts of nucleated cells, estimated from reference gene primer amplification, were obtained. TCRdb's table, derived via immunoSEQ multiplex PCR, lists solely in-frame clones and lacks some. The DNA was the basis for D and trimming; V, J and clone size are from that table. The sample has approximately 270,000 clones, 70% to 90% seen once.

Sequenced: peripheral blood. The V call is TRBV19, the J call TRBJ1-3; perhaps TRBD1 as D (6 bases). The clonotype comes from a woman in her 70s with acute or convalescent COVID-19. CDR3 nucleotide sequence: TGTGCCACCGCCCGGGACACTTCGGGAAACACCATATATTTT. Translated: CATARDTSGNTIYF.